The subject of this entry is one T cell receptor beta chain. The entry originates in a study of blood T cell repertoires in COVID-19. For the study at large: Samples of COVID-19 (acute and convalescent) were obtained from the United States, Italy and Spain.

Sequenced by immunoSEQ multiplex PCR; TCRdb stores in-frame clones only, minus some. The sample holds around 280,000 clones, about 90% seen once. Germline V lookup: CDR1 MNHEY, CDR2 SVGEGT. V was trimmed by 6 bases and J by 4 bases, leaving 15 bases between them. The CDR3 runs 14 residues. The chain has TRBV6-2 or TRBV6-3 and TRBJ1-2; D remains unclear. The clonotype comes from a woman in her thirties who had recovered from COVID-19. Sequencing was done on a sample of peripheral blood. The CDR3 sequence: CASSLPTVPYGYTF. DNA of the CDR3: TGTGCCAGCAGCCTTCCTACAGTACCCTATGGCTACACCTTC.